The rows below give T cell receptor beta chains drawn from one sample of a study of blood T cell repertoires in COVID-19. Using immunoSEQ multiplex PCR, the repertoire was profiled, and TCRdb retains in-frame clones only, with some absent. The sample shows 200,000 or so clones, over 80% of them seen only once. The sample consisted of peripheral blood. The source is a human donor in a cohort sampled during active COVID-19. The CDR3 runs from the conserved cysteine through the conserved F or W. The D gene is left open where the match is weak. Clone size is shown for a subset of rows, as once, few, many or a class of expanded clone.

TRBD2	.	TRBV25-1	TRBJ2-7	TGTGCCAGCAGTGAATCGCTAGCGGGTTCCTACGAGCAGTACTTC	CASSESLAGSYEQYF
.	.	TRBV20-1	TRBJ2-1	TGCAGTGCTAGTACAGGGTATGAGCAGTTCTTC	CSASTGYEQFF
.	.	TRBV18	TRBJ1-5	TGTGCCAGCTCACCACTCGCGAGCAATCAGCCCCAGCATTTT	CASSPLASNQPQHF
TRBD1	.	TRBV7-2	TRBJ2-7	TGTGCCAGCAGCTCAGGGACAGGGGCCTACGAGCAGTACTTC	CASSSGTGAYEQYF
.	.	TRBV6-6	TRBJ2-7	TGTGCCACTACAGGGTTGGCCTACGAGCAGTACTTC	CATTGLAYEQYF
TRBD1	.	TRBV28	TRBJ1-2	TGTGCCAGCAGTTTCCGACAGGGGCGGACCTTC	CASSFRQGRTF
.	.	TRBV7-7	TRBJ2-5	TGTGCCAGCAGCTTATCGATCGGACAGAAAGAGACCCAGTACTTC	CASSLSIGQKETQYF
TRBD1	.	TRBV6-5	TRBJ1-2	TGTGCCAGCAGTTACTCCGGACAGGGGGCGACCTATGGCTACACCTTC	CASSYSGQGATYGYTF
.	.	TRBV27	TRBJ2-5	TGTGCCAGCAGTTTAGGGGACTCCCCGGGGGAGACCCAGTACTTC	CASSLGDSPGETQYF
TRBD2	.	TRBV27	TRBJ2-3	TGTGCCAGCAGTAGGATAAGCGGGAGGGCAGGTGGGACAGATACGCAGTATTTT	CASSRISGRAGGTDTQYF
.	.	TRBV6-6	TRBJ1-1	TGTGCCAGCAAGGCGGGGAACACTGAAGCTTTCTTT	CASKAGNTEAFF
TRBD1	once	TRBV19	TRBJ2-1	TGTGCCAGTAGTAATAAGGGACAGGGGGTGGATGAGCAGTTCTTC	CASSNKGQGVDEQFF
TRBD1	.	TRBV9	TRBJ1-2	TGTGCCAGCAGCCAGGGACAGGGGAAAACGGGAGGCTACACCTTC	CASSQGQGKTGGYTF
.	.	TRBV21-1	TRBJ1-5	TGTGCCAGCAGCAAAGCAGGCAGGGGGCAGGAACAGCCCCAGCATTTT	CASSKAGRGQEQPQHF
TRBD1	.	TRBV29-1	TRBJ2-1	TGCAGCGTTCGTCTGGACAGGGGGAGAGGCTACAATGAGCAGTTCTTC	CSVRLDRGRGYNEQFF
.	.	TRBV5-6	TRBJ2-3	TGTGCCAGCAGCTTGGGACTAGTGGATACGCAGTATTTT	CASSLGLVDTQYF
.	.	TRBV5-6	TRBJ2-7	TGTGCCAGCAACCTACTAAAACGAGGGAGTGAGCAGTACTTC	CASNLLKRGSEQYF